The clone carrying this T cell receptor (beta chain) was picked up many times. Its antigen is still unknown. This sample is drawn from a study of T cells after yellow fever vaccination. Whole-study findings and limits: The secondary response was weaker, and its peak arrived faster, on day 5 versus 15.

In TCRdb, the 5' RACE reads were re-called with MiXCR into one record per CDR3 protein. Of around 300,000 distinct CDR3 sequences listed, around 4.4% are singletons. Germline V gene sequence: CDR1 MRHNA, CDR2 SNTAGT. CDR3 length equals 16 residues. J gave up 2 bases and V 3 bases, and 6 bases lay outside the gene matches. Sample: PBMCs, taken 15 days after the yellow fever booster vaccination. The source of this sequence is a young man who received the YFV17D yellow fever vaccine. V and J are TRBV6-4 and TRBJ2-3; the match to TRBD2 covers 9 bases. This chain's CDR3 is CASSERAGGPTDTQYF. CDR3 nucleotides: TGTGCCAGCAGTGAAAGAGCGGGGGGCCCCACAGATACGCAGTATTTT.